A single sample gave rise to the 20 T cell receptor beta chains below, sequenced in a study of blood T cell repertoires in COVID-19. Clones were read by immunoSEQ multiplex PCR, and TCRdb kept only the in-frame ones, dropping some. The sample has hundreds of thousands of clones, roughly 86% seen once. The sequenced sample consisted of peripheral blood. These receptors originate from a woman in her thirties who had recovered from COVID-19.

V usage is TRBV9 and J usage is TRBJ2-5; 8 bases match TRBD1. CDR1 is SGDLS and CDR2 is YYNGEE in the germline V gene. This CDR3 spans 17 amino acids. Trimming removed 3 bases from V and 5 bases from J; junction bases left unmatched: 15. CDR3 sequence reads: CASSGSDRAWGGETQYF. DNA of the CDR3: TGTGCCAGCAGCGGGTCGGACAGGGCTTGGGGCGGGGAGACCCAGTACTTC.

This clone was seen once. The CDR3 region is CASSYSNRDYGYTF. CDR3 sequence (DNA): TGTGCCAGCAGTTACTCGAACAGGGACTATGGCTACACCTTC. The rearrangement joins TRBV6-5 to TRBJ1-2, with D perhaps TRBD1 (6 bases). Germline CDR1 and CDR2: MNHEY and SVGAGI. V lost 0 bases and J 3 bases, leaving 8 bases between the germline ends. The length of the CDR3 is 14 residues.

The gene calls are TRBV28 and TRBJ2-7, with D unresolved. From germline, CDR1 is MDHEN and CDR2 SYDVKM. The CDR3 has 13 residues. V was cut by 7 bases and J by 0 bases, with 10 bases left in between. CDR3 protein: CASTRHGSYEQYF. The CDR3 region has the DNA TGTGCCAGCACCCGACATGGCTCCTACGAGCAGTACTTC.

This clone was seen more than once but under ten times. The chain couples TRBV11-2 to TRBJ2-3; the D gene is possibly TRBD2 (6 bases). Per germline, CDR1 SGHAT and CDR2 FQNNGV. This CDR3 contains 13 residues. The ends were cut back, 5 bases at V and 2 bases at J, with 8 bases in the middle. CDR3 residues: CASSRTTTDTQYF. In nucleotides, the CDR3 is TGTGCCAGCAGCAGGACTACCACAGATACGCAGTATTTT.

The J gene is TRBJ2-2, the V gene TRBV6-5; 9 bases align to TRBD1. The CDR3 contains 14 residues. Trimming removed 5 bases from V and 6 bases from J; junction bases left unmatched: 4. Germline V gene sequence: CDR1 MNHEY, CDR2 SVGAGI. The CDR3 loop is CASSPGTGSGELFF. The CDR3 bases are TGTGCCAGCAGTCCCGGGACAGGGTCCGGGGAGCTGTTTTTT.

The chain carries TRBV15 and TRBJ2-6; TRBD1 aligns across 9 bases. V lost 0 bases and J lost 3; bases outside the gene matches: 9. In germline, CDR1 is LNHNV, CDR2 YYDKDF (reference sequence). This CDR3 has 19 residues. The CDR3 loop is CATSRDPTGGTYGANVLTF. The CDR3 bases are TGTGCCACCAGCAGAGATCCCACAGGGGGCACGTATGGGGCCAACGTCCTGACTTTC.

The chain is built from TRBV5-1 and TRBJ1-2, with D possibly being TRBD1 (6 bases). The CDR3 runs to 15 residues. Germline CDR1 reads SGHRS; CDR2 reads YFSETQ. V shed 4 bases and J shed 4 bases, with 17 bases lying between them. The CDR3 sequence: CASSPTGIRGYGYTF. For the CDR3, the DNA is TGCGCCAGCAGCCCCACGGGGATCAGGGGCTATGGCTACACCTTC.

The V and J genes are TRBV27 and TRBJ1-3; unclear D gene. Trimming removed 1 base from V and 0 bases from J, with 7 bases in between. This CDR3 has 15 amino acids. Germline CDR1 MNHEY, CDR2 SMNVEV (reference sequence). CDR3: CASSLFAHSGNTIYF. The CDR3 DNA sequence: TGTGCCAGCAGTTTATTTGCGCACTCTGGAAACACCATATATTTT.

V and J are TRBV2 and TRBJ1-4; unclear D gene. CDR3 length: 14 amino acids. The germline gives CDR1 SNHLY, CDR2 FYNNEI. The ends were cut back, 1 base at V and 4 bases at J, with 7 bases in the middle. CDR3 DNA: TGTGCCAGCAGTGAAGAAGGAGTTAATGAAAAACTGTTTTTT. This sequence encodes CASSEEGVNEKLFF.

The chain couples TRBV28 to TRBJ2-6; D unclear. Trimming cost V 5 bases and J 2 bases, with 10 bases left between them. Germline-derived CDR1 and CDR2 are MDHEN and SYDVKM. This CDR3 has 15 residues. CDR3 in amino acids: CASSPHPAGANVLTF. The CDR3 DNA reads as TGTGCCAGCAGTCCGCACCCGGCTGGGGCCAACGTCCTGACTTTC.

The chain employs TRBV2 and TRBJ1-3; D gene unclear. Trimming left V 5 bases short and J 4 bases short, with 6 bases between. CDR1 SNHLY and CDR2 FYNNEI come from the germline V gene. This CDR3 spans 12 amino acids. In DNA, the CDR3 is TGTGCCAGCAGTCTGAGCGGAAACACCATATATTTT. Its protein is CASSLSGNTIYF.

The chain joins TRBV21-1 to TRBJ2-1; the table's D call, TRBD2, has no DNA check behind it. TRBV21-1 is marked as a pseudogene. This CDR3 spans 13 amino acids. CDR3 nucleotide sequence: TGTGCCAGCAGCAATGGGCCAGCGGGAGGGCAGTTCTTC. Protein: CASSNGPAGGQFF.

V and J are TRBV7-8 and TRBJ2-7, with 9 bases identical to TRBD2. Looked up from germline, CDR1 is SGHVS and CDR2 is FQNEAQ. The trim removed 5 bases at V and 3 bases at J, leaving 5 bases unmatched. This CDR3 region has 14 residues. This CDR3 reads CASSAGTSSYEQYF. Written as DNA, the CDR3 is TGTGCCAGCAGCGCCGGGACTAGCAGCTACGAGCAGTACTTC.

The chain employs TRBV6-5 and TRBJ2-1; 13 positions match TRBD2. The CDR3 length is 15 residues. Germline lookup yields CDR1 MNHEY and CDR2 SVGAGI. V lost 2 bases and J lost 10; bases outside the gene matches: 5. CDR3 bases: TGTGCCAGCAGTTACGGACTAGCGGGAGTTTCGGAGCAGTTCTTC. It translates to CASSYGLAGVSEQFF.

The CDR3: CASSLGRTYEQYF. The CDR3, as DNA: TGCGCCAGCAGCTTGGGCAGGACCTACGAGCAGTACTTC. The chain recombines TRBV5-1 with TRBJ2-7; D is unresolved. The CDR3 length is 13 residues. V was trimmed by 0 bases and J by 2 bases, leaving 6 bases between them. Germline loops: CDR1 SGHRS, CDR2 YFSETQ.

This rearrangement joins TRBV25-1 to TRBJ2-3; 11 nucleotides align to TRBD2. After removal of 6 bases from V and 0 bases from J, the junction contained 5 bases not matched to a gene. The V gene's germline CDR1 is MGHDK and CDR2 SYGVNS. The CDR3 has 16 residues. The CDR3 region is CASSPGLAASTDTQYF. The DNA for the CDR3 is TGTGCCAGCAGCCCGGGACTAGCGGCTAGCACAGATACGCAGTATTTT. The variable domain in full, completed from reference TRBV25-1 and TRBJ2-3, reads EADIYQTPRYLVIGTGKKITLECSQTMGHDKMYWYQQDPGMELHLIHYSYGVNSTEKGDLSSESTVSRIRTEHFPLTLESARPSHTSQYLCASSPGLAASTDTQYFGPGTRLTVL.

The chain recombines TRBV3-1 (or the pseudogene TRBV3-2) with TRBJ2-2; 7 nucleotides line up with TRBD2. Germline CDR1 is LGHDT and CDR2 is YNNKEL (reference sequence). The junction had 0 bases not matched to a gene; V was cut back by 7 bases and J by 1 base. The CDR3 spans 13 residues. The chain's CDR3 is CASTGGNTGELFF. The CDR3 region has the DNA TGTGCCAGCACGGGGGGGAACACCGGGGAGCTGTTTTTT.

The V and J genes are TRBV5-5 and TRBJ1-2; the match to TRBD1 covers 12 bases. This CDR3 contains 12 residues. V shed 7 bases, J shed 8 bases, and the junction held 3 bases outside the gene matches. Germline V lookup: CDR1 SGHKS, CDR2 YYEKEE (reference sequence). This CDR3 reads CASAGTGGGYTF. DNA for the CDR3: TGTGCCAGCGCAGGGACAGGGGGCGGCTACACCTTC.

The chain carries TRBV27 and TRBJ1-6; 7 nucleotides line up with TRBD1. This CDR3 is built from 14 residues. Germline V CDR1 and CDR2: MNHEY, SMNVEV (reference sequence). The ends lost 8 bases at V and 4 bases at J; junction bases unmatched: 5. The CDR3 is CASGNRGYNSPLHF. The CDR3 DNA is TGTGCCAGCGGCAACAGGGGTTATAATTCACCCCTCCACTTT.

This chain joins TRBV29-1 and TRBJ1-1, with D maybe TRBD1 (5 bases). The CDR3 sequence is 14 residues long. Trimming left V 7 bases short and J 5 bases short, with 20 bases between. Germline V lookup: CDR1 SQVTM, CDR2 ANQGSEA. The CDR3 region is CSAARGRGGTEAFF. Written as DNA, the CDR3 is TGCAGCGCCGCCCGGGGGAGGGGAGGGACTGAAGCTTTCTTT.